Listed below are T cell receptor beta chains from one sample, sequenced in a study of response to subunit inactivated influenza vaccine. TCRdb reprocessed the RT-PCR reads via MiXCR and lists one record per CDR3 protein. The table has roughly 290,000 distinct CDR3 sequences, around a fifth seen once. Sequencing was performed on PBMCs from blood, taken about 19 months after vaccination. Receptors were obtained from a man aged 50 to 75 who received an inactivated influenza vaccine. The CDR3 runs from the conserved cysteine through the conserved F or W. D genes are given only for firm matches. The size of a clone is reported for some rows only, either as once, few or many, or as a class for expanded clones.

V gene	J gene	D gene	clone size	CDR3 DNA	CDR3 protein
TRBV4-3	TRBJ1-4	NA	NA	TGCGCCAGCAGCCAAGATCTTGCAGGGGACGAACTGTTTTTT	CASSQDLAGDELFF
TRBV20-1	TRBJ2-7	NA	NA	TGCAGTGCTCCTGCTTCGAGGGCAAATTACTACGAGCAGTACTTC	CSAPASRANYYEQYF
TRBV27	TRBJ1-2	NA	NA	TGTGCCAGCAGTTTTAGTCCGAGGGGGATTTTCGGCTACACCTTC	CASSFSPRGIFGYTF
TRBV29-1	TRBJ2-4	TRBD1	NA	TGCAGCGTTGGACAGGGGGCGCATGGCATTCAGTACTTC	CSVGQGAHGIQYF
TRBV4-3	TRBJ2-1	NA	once	TGCGCCAGCAGCCAAGATTTTTCAGGGTTTCCCTACAATGAGCAGTTCTTC	CASSQDFSGFPYNEQFF
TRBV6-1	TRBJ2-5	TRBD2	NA	TGTGCCAGCAGGTGGGGGTTCCTAGCGGGAAAGAAGGAGACCCAGTACTTC	CASRWGFLAGKKETQYF
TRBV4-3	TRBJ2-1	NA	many	TGCGCCAGCAGCCAAGATAGAGCTATGCCGAGGTTCTTC	CASSQDRAMPRFF
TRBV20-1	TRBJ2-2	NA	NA	TGCAGTGCTAAGAATGACACCGGGGAGCTGTTTTTT	CSAKNDTGELFF
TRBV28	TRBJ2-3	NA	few	TGTGCCAGCAGTTTATGGATACTAGGCCCCACAGATACGCAGTATTTT	CASSLWILGPTDTQYF
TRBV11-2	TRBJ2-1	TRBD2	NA	TGTGCCAGCAGCTCGGGAATGGGACTAGCGGGGTACAATGAGCAGTTCTTC	CASSSGMGLAGYNEQFF
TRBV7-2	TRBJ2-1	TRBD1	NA	TGTGCCAGCAGACGGCAGGGGGCCTCCTACAATGAGCAGTTCTTC	CASRRQGASYNEQFF
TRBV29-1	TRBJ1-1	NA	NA	TGCAGCGTTGAGCACGCGAACACTGAAGCTTTCTTT	CSVEHANTEAFF
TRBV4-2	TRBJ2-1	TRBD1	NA	TGTGCCAGCAGCCAAGAAGGGGACAGCTACGATGAGCAGTTCTTC	CASSQEGDSYDEQFF
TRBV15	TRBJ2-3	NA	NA	TGTGCCACCAGCAATCCGGGGACAGATACGCAGTATTTT	CATSNPGTDTQYF
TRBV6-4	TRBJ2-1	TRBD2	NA	TGTGCCAGCAGTGAGATAGCGGGGGGCCACAATGAGCAGTTCTTC	CASSEIAGGHNEQFF
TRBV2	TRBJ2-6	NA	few	TGTGCCAGCACCAAAGACAGGTCTGGGGCCAACGTCCTGACTTTC	CASTKDRSGANVLTF
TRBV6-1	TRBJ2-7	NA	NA	TGTGCCAGCAGACCCTTTAGAGGGCAGGTCAACGAGCAGTACTTC	CASRPFRGQVNEQYF
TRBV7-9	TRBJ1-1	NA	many	TGTGCCAGCAGCCCCCAGATGAACACTGAAGCTTTCTTT	CASSPQMNTEAFF
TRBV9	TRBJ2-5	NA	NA	TGTGCCAGCAGCGTCGACCGTCAAGAGACCCAGTACTTC	CASSVDRQETQYF
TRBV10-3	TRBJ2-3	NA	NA	TGTGCCATCAGTGGACTAGCAGATACGCAGTATTTT	CAISGLADTQYF
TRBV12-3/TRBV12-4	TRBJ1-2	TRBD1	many	TGTGCCAGCAGCGGACAGGCCGTTTATGGCTACACCTTC	CASSGQAVYGYTF
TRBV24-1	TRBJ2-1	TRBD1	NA	TGTGCCACCAGTGATTACAGGGGCAATGAGCAGTTCTTC	CATSDYRGNEQFF
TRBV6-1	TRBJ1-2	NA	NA	TGTGCCAGCAGTCCTCGGGACGGCTATGGCTACACCTTC	CASSPRDGYGYTF
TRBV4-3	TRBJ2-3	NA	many	TGCGCCAGCAGCCCATCCGTTTTTGGCGGGGTCACAGATACGCAGTATTTT	CASSPSVFGGVTDTQYF
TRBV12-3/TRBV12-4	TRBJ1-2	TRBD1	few	TGTGCCAGCAGCGGACAGGTCGGCTTAGGGGGCTACACCTTC	CASSGQVGLGGYTF
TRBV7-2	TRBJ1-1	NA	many	TGTGCCAGCAGCTTAGGGTCTCAAGCTACGGGAGCTTTCTTT	CASSLGSQATGAFF
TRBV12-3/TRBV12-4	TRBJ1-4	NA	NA	TGTGCCAGCAGTCTGGATCCGGGCCGTAAGAATGAAAAACTGTTTTTT	CASSLDPGRKNEKLFF
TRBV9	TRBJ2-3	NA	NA	TGTGCCAGCAGCTCCCGGGACGTCGACACAGATACGCAGTATTTT	CASSSRDVDTDTQYF
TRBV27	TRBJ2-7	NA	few	TGTGCCAGCAGTTTCGAGGGGGGGCTAGTCTACGAGCAGTACTTC	CASSFEGGLVYEQYF
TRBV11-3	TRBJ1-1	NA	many	TGTGCCAGCAGCCCGAGCTCGAACACTGAAGCTTTCTTT	CASSPSSNTEAFF
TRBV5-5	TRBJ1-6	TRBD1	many	TGTGCCAGCGCAGGACAGGGGTCACCCCTCCACTTT	CASAGQGSPLHF
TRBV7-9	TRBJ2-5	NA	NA	TGTGCCAGCAGCTTAGGGGGATCGCAGAAAGAGACCCAGTACTTC	CASSLGGSQKETQYF
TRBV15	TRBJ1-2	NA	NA	TGTGCCACCAGCAGAGTCCACAGGGTTGGCTATGGCTACACCTTC	CATSRVHRVGYGYTF
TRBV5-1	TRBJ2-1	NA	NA	TGCGCCAGCAGCTTGGTTTACACCTACAATGAGCAGTTCTTC	CASSLVYTYNEQFF
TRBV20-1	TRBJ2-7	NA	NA	TGCAGTGCGGAAACAGGGAGCCCCTACGAGCAGTACTTC	CSAETGSPYEQYF
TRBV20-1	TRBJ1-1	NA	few	TGCAGTGCTAGAGTGTTAGGACAGATGAACACTGAAGCTTTCTTT	CSARVLGQMNTEAFF
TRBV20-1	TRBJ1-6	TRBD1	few	TGCAGTGCTAGTCAGAGCGGGACAGGGACTTCACCCCTCCACTTT	CSASQSGTGTSPLHF
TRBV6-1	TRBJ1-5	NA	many	TGTGCCAGCAGTCCGGGACGTAATCAGCCCCAGCATTTT	CASSPGRNQPQHF
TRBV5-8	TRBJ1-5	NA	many	TGTGCCAGCAGCTTGTTCGGAGGCAGGGTGGATCAGCCCCAGCATTTT	CASSLFGGRVDQPQHF
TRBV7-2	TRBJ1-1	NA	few	TGTGCCAGCAGCCGAAGTAGACGGACCAACACTGAAGCTTTCTTT	CASSRSRRTNTEAFF
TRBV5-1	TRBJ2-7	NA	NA	TGCGCCAGCAGCTTGACAGGGCTCGAAGGCTACGAGCAGTACTTC	CASSLTGLEGYEQYF
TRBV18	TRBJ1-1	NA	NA	TGTGCCAGCTCACCACCGTCGGTCATGAACACTGAAGCTTTCTTT	CASSPPSVMNTEAFF
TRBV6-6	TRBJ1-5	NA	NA	TGTGCCAGCAGTCCAGGGAATCAGCCCCAGCATTTT	CASSPGNQPQHF
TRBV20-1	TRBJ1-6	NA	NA	TGCAGCCCGCAAGGTGATAATTCACCCCTCCACTTT	CSPQGDNSPLHF
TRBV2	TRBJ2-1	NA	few	TGTGCCAGCAGCACCCTAGGGGTGGACGCTGAGCAGTTCTTC	CASSTLGVDAEQFF
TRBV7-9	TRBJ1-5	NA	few	TGTGCCAGCAGCTTATCAGGGTATCCGCCCCAGCATTTT	CASSLSGYPPQHF
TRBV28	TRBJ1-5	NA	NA	TGTGCCAGCGGCTCGGATAGCAATCAGCCCCAGCATTTT	CASGSDSNQPQHF
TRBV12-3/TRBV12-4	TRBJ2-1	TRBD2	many	TGTGCCAGCAGTCCTACCAGCGGGGGCGATGAGCAGTTCTTC	CASSPTSGGDEQFF
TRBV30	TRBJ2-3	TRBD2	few	TGTGCCTGGAGTGCTGATAGCGGGGTGAACACAGATACGCAGTATTTT	CAWSADSGVNTDTQYF
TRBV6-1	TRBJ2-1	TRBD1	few	TGTGCCAGCAGATTTCGACAGGGGGGATACAATGAGCAGTTCTTC	CASRFRQGGYNEQFF
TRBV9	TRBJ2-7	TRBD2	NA	TGTGCCAGCAGCGTAGGGCTAGCGGGGGGTCGGAGCTCCTACGAGCAGTACTTC	CASSVGLAGGRSSYEQYF
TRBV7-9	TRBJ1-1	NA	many	TGTGCCAGCAGAGGACGGGTCCGGGGCACTGAAGCTTTCTTT	CASRGRVRGTEAFF
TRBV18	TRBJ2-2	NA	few	TGTGCCAGCGCCAACGGGATCAACACCGGGGAGCTGTTTTTT	CASANGINTGELFF